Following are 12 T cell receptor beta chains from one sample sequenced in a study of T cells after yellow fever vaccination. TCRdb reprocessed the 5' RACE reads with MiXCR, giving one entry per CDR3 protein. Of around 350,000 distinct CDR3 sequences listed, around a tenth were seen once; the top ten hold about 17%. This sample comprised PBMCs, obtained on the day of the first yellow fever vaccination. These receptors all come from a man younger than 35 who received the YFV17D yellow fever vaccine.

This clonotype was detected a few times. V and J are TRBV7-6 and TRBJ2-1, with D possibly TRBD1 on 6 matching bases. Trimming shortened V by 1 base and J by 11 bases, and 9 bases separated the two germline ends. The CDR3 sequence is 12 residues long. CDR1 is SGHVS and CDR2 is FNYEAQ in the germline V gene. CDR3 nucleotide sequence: TGTGCCAGCAGCTTAGGGCAGGGGAAGCAGTTCTTC. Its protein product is CASSLGQGKQFF.

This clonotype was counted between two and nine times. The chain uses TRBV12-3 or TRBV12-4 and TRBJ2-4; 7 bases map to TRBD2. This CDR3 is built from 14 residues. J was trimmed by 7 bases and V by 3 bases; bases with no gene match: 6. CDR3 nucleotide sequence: TGTGCCAGCAGTTTTGGCCCCGGGGGGAACATTCAGTACTTC. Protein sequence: CASSFGPGGNIQYF.

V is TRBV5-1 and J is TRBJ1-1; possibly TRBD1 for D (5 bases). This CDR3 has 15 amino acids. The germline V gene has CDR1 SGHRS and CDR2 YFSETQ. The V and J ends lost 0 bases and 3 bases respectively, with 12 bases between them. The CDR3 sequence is CASSLVSWGDTEAFF. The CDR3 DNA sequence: TGCGCCAGCAGCTTGGTTTCTTGGGGCGACACTGAAGCTTTCTTT.

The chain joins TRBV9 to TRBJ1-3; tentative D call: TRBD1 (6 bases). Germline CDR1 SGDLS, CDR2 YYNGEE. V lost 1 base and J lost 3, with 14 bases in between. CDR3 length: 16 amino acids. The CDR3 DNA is TGTGCCAGCAGCGTAATCCCGGGGGCGAGTGGAAACACCATATATTTT. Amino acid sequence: CASSVIPGASGNTIYF.

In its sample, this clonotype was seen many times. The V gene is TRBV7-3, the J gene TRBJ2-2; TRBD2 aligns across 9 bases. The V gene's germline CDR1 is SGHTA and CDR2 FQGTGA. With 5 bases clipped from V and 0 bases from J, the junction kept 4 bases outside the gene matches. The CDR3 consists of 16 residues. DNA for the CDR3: TGTGCCAGCAGCCTGACTAGCGGCGCGAACACCGGGGAGCTGTTTTTT. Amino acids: CASSLTSGANTGELFF.

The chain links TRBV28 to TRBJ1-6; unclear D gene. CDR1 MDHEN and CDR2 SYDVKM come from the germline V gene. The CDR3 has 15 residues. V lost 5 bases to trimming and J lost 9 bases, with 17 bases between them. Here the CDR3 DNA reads TGTGCCAGCAGTCACGGGTTGGGGTCCACTTCACCCCTCCACTTT. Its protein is CASSHGLGSTSPLHF. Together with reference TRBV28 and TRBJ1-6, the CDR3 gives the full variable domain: DVKVTQSSRYLVKRTGEKVFLECVQDMDHENMFWYRQDPGLGLRLIYFSYDVKMKEKGDIPEGYSVSREKKERFSLILESASTNQTSMYLCASSHGLGSTSPLHFGNGTRLTVT.

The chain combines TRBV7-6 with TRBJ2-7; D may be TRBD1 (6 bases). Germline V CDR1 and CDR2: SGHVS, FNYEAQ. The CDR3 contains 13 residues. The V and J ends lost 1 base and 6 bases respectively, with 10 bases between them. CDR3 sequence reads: CASSLDREFEQYF. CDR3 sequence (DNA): TGTGCCAGCAGCTTAGACAGGGAATTCGAGCAGTACTTC.

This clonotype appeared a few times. The CDR3 DNA is TGTGCCAGCAGCCCCCTGGCTAATTCACCCCTCCACTTT. Protein sequence: CASSPLANSPLHF. The chain recombines TRBV7-3 with TRBJ1-6; D gene ambiguous. This CDR3 spans 13 amino acids. V was shortened by 5 bases and J by 6 bases, with 8 bases between the two germline ends. CDR1 is SGHTA, CDR2 FQGTGA, per germline.

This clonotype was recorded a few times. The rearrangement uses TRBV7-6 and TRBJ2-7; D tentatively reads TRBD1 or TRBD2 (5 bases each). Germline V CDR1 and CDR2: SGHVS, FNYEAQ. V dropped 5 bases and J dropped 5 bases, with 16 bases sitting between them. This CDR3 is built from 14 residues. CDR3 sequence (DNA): TGTGCCAGCAGCCACCCCTACGGGACCAACGAGCAGTACTTC. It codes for CASSHPYGTNEQYF.

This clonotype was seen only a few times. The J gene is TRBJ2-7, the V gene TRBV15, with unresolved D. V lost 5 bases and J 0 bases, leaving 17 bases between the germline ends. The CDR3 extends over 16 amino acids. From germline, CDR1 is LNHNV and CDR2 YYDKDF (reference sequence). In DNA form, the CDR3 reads TGTGCCACCAGCCCCCAGGTTACTCCGGACTCCTACGAGCAGTACTTC. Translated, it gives CATSPQVTPDSYEQYF.

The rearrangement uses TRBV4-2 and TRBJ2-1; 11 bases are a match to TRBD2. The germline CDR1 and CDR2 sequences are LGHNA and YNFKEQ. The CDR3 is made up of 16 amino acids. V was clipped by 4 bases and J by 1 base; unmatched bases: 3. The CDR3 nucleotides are TGTGCCAGCAGCCGTAGCGGGGGGGAATCCTACAATGAGCAGTTCTTC. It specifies CASSRSGGESYNEQFF.

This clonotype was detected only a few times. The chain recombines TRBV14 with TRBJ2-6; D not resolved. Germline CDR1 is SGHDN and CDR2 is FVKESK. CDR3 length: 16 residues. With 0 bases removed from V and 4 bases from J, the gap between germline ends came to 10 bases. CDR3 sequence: CASSQEPPTGANVLTF. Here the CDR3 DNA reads TGTGCCAGCAGCCAAGAGCCCCCAACCGGGGCCAACGTCCTGACTTTC.